The entry that follows covers one TCR beta chain sequence. Its specificity is not known. The data were taken from a study of T cell responses to AZD1222 COVID-19 vaccine. Study-wide results and caveats: An increase in Spike-specific TCR breadth and depth was observed after two AZD1222 doses. Donors were largely white British and mainly female; clonal diversity was possibly underestimated. Baseline serology detected seropositivity in only 5 to 7 AZD1222 recipients.

The CDR3 length is 15 residues. Germline CDR1 is MNHNS and CDR2 is SASEGT. V gave up 3 bases and J gave up 4 bases, with 13 bases separating them. Libraries were prepared by immunoSEQ multiplex PCR; TCRdb keeps only in-frame clonotypes and omits some of them. Counted here are around 190,000 clones, roughly nine tenths occurring once; the ten biggest clones make up 1.5% to 2%. The input for sequencing was peripheral blood, taken 28 days after the second AZD1222 dose. The TCR was taken from an adult who received the AZD1222 COVID-19 vaccine. This chain connects TRBV6-1 to TRBJ1-5, with D uncertain. CDR3 in amino acids: CASSDDSVRNQPQHF. Here the CDR3 DNA reads TGTGCCAGCAGTGACGACTCCGTACGTAATCAGCCCCAGCATTTT.